The next 22 T cell receptor beta chains were all read from a single sample in a study of technical replicates of blood from several donors. Sequencing used immunoSEQ multiplex PCR; TCRdb keeps in-frame clones, though not all of them. The sample carries 64,000 or so clones, approximately 84% recorded once. Source material: PBMCs. These receptor sequences come from a human donor in good health. Some clones in this sample may be carry-over from other donors' samples.

V gene TRBV9 combines with J gene TRBJ2-7; 7 bases are shared with TRBD1. The J segment lost 3 bases and the V segment lost 0 bases, leaving 3 bases of the junction unmatched. The CDR3 is made up of 14 amino acids. Germline-derived CDR1 and CDR2 are SGDLS and YYNGEE. In nucleotides, the CDR3 is TGTGCCAGCAGCGTAGGGGACAGAAACTACGAGCAGTACTTC. It specifies CASSVGDRNYEQYF. Looking up the rest from reference TRBV9 and TRBJ2-7 gives the full variable domain: DSGVTQTPKHLITATGQRVTLRCSPRSGDLSVYWYQQSLDQGLQFLIQYYNGEERAKGNILERFSAQQFPDLHSELNLSSLELGDSALYFCASSVGDRNYEQYFGPGTRLTVT.

For the CDR3, the DNA is TGTGCCAGCAGCTCTGGACAGCAGACCAATCAGTACTTC. Translation: CASSSGQQTNQYF. The chain is built from TRBV7-2 and TRBJ2-7; TRBD1 might be the D (6 bases). This CDR3 has 13 residues. CDR1 is SGHTA, CDR2 FQGNSA, per germline. The V end was cut by 4 bases, the J end by 10 bases, with 17 bases between.

J is TRBJ1-5 and V is TRBV5-1; weak D call: TRBD1 (6 bases). The V end lost 2 bases, the J end lost 3 bases, and 9 bases lay between the germline ends. The CDR3 covers 14 residues. Germline V CDR1 and CDR2: SGHRS, YFSETQ. CDR3 bases: TGCGCCAGCAGCTTCGGGACACCCAATCAGCCCCAGCATTTT. Protein sequence: CASSFGTPNQPQHF. Full variable domain (outside the CDR3, taken from reference TRBV5-1 and TRBJ1-5): KAGVTQTPRYLIKTRGQQVTLSCSPISGHRSVSWYQQTPGQGLQFLFEYFSETQRNKGNFPGRFSGRQFSNSRSEMNVSTLELGDSALYLCASSFGTPNQPQHFGDGTRLSIL.

The V and J genes are TRBV7-8 and TRBJ2-3; D remains unclear. The V end was cut by 4 bases, the J end by 10 bases, with 12 bases between. This CDR3 has 12 residues. Germline values: CDR1 SGHVS, CDR2 FQNEAQ. In DNA, the CDR3 is TGTGCCAGCAGCTATCCCACCTCGGCGCAGTATTTT. The encoded protein is CASSYPTSAQYF.

The chain is built from TRBV7-2 and TRBJ2-3; 11 bases are a match to TRBD2. Germline CDR1 reads SGHTA; CDR2 reads FQGNSA. CDR3 length: 14 amino acids. The junction had 2 bases not matched to a gene; V was cut back by 4 bases and J by 5 bases. CDR3: CASSYGTSGDTQYF. The CDR3 DNA is TGTGCCAGCAGCTACGGGACTAGCGGAGATACGCAGTATTTT.

In its sample, this clone was seen a few times. This chain links TRBV13 with TRBJ2-2; TRBD1 aligns across 7 bases. Germline V CDR1 and CDR2: PRHDT, FYEKMQ (reference sequence). The V gene end was trimmed by 6 bases and the J gene end by 0 bases; junction bases not matched to a gene: 10. The CDR3 is made up of 17 amino acids. CDR3 in DNA: TGTGCCAGCAGGAGACGATACAGGGGAGCGAACACCGGGGAGCTGTTTTTT. Amino acid sequence: CASRRRYRGANTGELFF.

The rearrangement uses TRBV14 and TRBJ1-1, with no clear D. The CDR3 length is 13 residues. Germline CDR1 SGHDN, CDR2 FVKESK. Trimming stripped 6 bases from V and 1 base from J, with 9 bases between. CDR3 coding DNA: TGTGCCAGCAGGGAACAGACGAACACTGAAGCTTTCTTT. This encodes CASREQTNTEAFF.

The chain is built from TRBV18 and TRBJ1-1, with D tentatively TRBD1 (6 bases). CDR3 length equals 13 residues. V shed 6 bases and J shed 1 base, with 9 bases lying between them. Germline V gives CDR1 KGHSH, CDR2 LQKENI. The CDR3 coding sequence is TGTGCCAGCTCCCAGGGGAAGAACACTGAAGCTTTCTTT. As protein: CASSQGKNTEAFF.

This clone was observed a handful of times. V gene TRBV19 combines with J gene TRBJ1-1, with 9 bases that match TRBD1. The V and J ends lost 5 bases and 4 bases, in that order; junction bases with no gene match: 8. Germline CDR1 is LNHDA and CDR2 is SQIVND (reference sequence). The CDR3 runs 15 residues. CDR3 residues: CASSVTGGAGTEAFF. The CDR3 bases are TGTGCCAGTAGTGTGACAGGGGGAGCGGGCACTGAAGCTTTCTTT.

The chain has TRBV7-9 and TRBJ2-7; 8 bases align to TRBD1. The CDR3 sequence is 15 residues long. The trim removed 5 bases at V and 5 bases at J, leaving 11 bases unmatched. The germline V gene has CDR1 SEHNR and CDR2 FQNEAQ (reference sequence). The chain's CDR3 is CASSAKSGGLDEQYF. For the CDR3, the DNA is TGTGCCAGCAGCGCTAAATCAGGGGGCCTGGACGAGCAGTACTTC.

CDR3: CASSLDEGLAKFF. CDR3 nucleotide sequence: TGTGCCAGCAGCTTAGATGAGGGACTAGCGAAGTTCTTC. The rearrangement uses TRBV7-9 and TRBJ2-1; 10 bases fit TRBD2. After removal of 1 base from V and 14 bases from J, the junction contained 5 bases not matched to a gene. CDR3 length equals 13 residues. Looked up from germline, CDR1 is SEHNR and CDR2 is FQNEAQ (reference sequence).

In this sample, this clone turned up once. The chain links TRBV4-3 to TRBJ2-7; D call uncertain. CDR3 length: 13 amino acids. Trimming took 0 bases from V and 1 from J, leaving 4 bases between them. Germline V gives CDR1 LGHNA, CDR2 YSLEER. CDR3 residues: CASSQDRSYEQYF. The CDR3 region has the DNA TGCGCCAGCAGCCAAGACAGGTCCTACGAGCAGTACTTC.

The genes are TRBV27 and TRBJ2-7; the match to TRBD1 covers 9 bases. V lost 6 bases to trimming and J lost 2 bases; unmatched junction nucleotides: 5. This CDR3 has 14 residues. Germline-derived CDR1 and CDR2 are MNHEY and SMNVEV (reference sequence). CDR3 amino acids: CASSRDRDTYEQYF. CDR3 sequence (DNA): TGTGCCAGCAGCCGGGACAGGGATACCTACGAGCAGTACTTC.

The chain couples TRBV18 to TRBJ1-1; 10 nucleotides line up with TRBD1. This CDR3 spans 16 amino acids. CDR1 KGHSH and CDR2 LQKENI come from the germline V gene. With V trimmed by 2 bases and J by 5 bases, 8 bases remained unmatched. The CDR3 nucleotides read TGTGCCAGCTCACCAGGGACAGGGGCCGGAGGGACTGAAGCTTTCTTT. Encoded protein: CASSPGTGAGGTEAFF. The entire variable domain, with the rest obtained from reference TRBV18 and TRBJ1-1, is as follows: NAGVMQNPRHLVRRRGQEARLRCSPMKGHSHVYWYRQLPEEGLKFMVYLQKENIIDESGMPKERFSAEFPKEGPSILRIQQVVRGDSAAYFCASSPGTGAGGTEAFFGQGTRLTVV.

The rearrangement links TRBV4-3 to TRBJ2-2; D unresolved. Per germline, CDR1 LGHNA and CDR2 YSLEER. The CDR3 has 14 amino acids. Trimming stripped 2 bases from V and 0 bases from J, with 4 bases between. CDR3 loop: CASSQLANTGELFF. The CDR3 region has the DNA TGCGCCAGCAGCCAATTAGCGAACACCGGGGAGCTGTTTTTT.

V usage is TRBV7-2 and J usage is TRBJ1-5; D remains unclear. The germline V and J ends were trimmed by 1 base and 6 bases, with 13 bases remaining between them. The CDR3 loop spans 15 amino acids. Per the germline V gene, CDR1 is SGHTA and CDR2 is FQGNSA. The DNA for the CDR3 is TGTGCCAGCAGCTTAGGTGTCCATCGAGGTCAGCCCCAGCATTTT. Translating it yields CASSLGVHRGQPQHF. The full variable domain, completed using reference TRBV7-2 and TRBJ1-5, is GAGVSQSPSNKVTEKGKDVELRCDPISGHTALYWYRQSLGQGLEFLIYFQGNSAPDKSGLPSDRFSAERTGGSVSTLTIQRTQQEDSAVYLCASSLGVHRGQPQHFGDGTRLSIL.

The rearrangement joins TRBV5-7 to TRBJ1-5; D not resolved. TRBV5-7 is classed as an ORF, of uncertain function. The length of the CDR3 is 17 residues. V was shortened by 2 bases and J by 0 bases, with 15 bases between the two germline ends. CDR3 in amino acids: CASSFLRRFYSNQPQHF. CDR3 nucleotide sequence: TGTGCCAGCAGCTTTCTCCGGCGGTTTTATAGCAATCAGCCCCAGCATTTT.

In this sample, this clone turned up a few times. This chain uses TRBV30 with TRBJ2-3, with a weak D call TRBD2 (6 bases). Trimming shortened V by 5 bases and J by 4 bases, and 13 bases separated the two germline ends. This CDR3 is 13 amino acids long. Germline assignment: CDR1 GTSNPN and CDR2 SVGIG (reference sequence). In nucleotides, the CDR3 is TGTGCCTGGGAACGGGGAGGCTCAGATACGCAGTATTTT. Amino acid sequence: CAWERGGSDTQYF.

The chain employs TRBV2 and TRBJ1-5; 7 bases agree with TRBD1. Germline lookup yields CDR1 SNHLY and CDR2 FYNNEI. CDR3 length: 14 residues. V shed 3 bases, J shed 1 base, and the junction held 0 bases outside the gene matches. CDR3 bases: TGTGCCAGCAGTGAGGGACAGAGCAATCAGCCCCAGCATTTT. It is translated as CASSEGQSNQPQHF.

This clone was counted a few times. V usage is TRBV4-2 and J usage is TRBJ2-7; D remains unclear. Per the germline V gene, CDR1 is LGHNA and CDR2 is YNFKEQ. CDR3 length: 15 amino acids. V lost 0 bases and J 0 bases, leaving 9 bases between the germline ends. The CDR3 bases are TGTGCCAGCAGCCAAGAGTCCGAGAGCTCCTACGAGCAGTACTTC. Amino acid sequence: CASSQESESSYEQYF.

CDR3 sequence reads: CSAEGREQYF. CDR3 bases: TGCAGTGCGGAGGGGCGCGAGCAGTACTTC. V gene TRBV20-1 combines with J gene TRBJ2-7, with D maybe TRBD2 (6 bases). CDR1 is DFQATT and CDR2 is SNEGSKA in the germline V gene (reference sequence). The V gene lost 6 bases and the J gene lost 6 bases, with 9 bases spanning the gap. The CDR3 has 10 residues.

This rearrangement joins TRBV9 to TRBJ2-5, with 7 positions matching TRBD2. Looked up from germline, CDR1 is SGDLS and CDR2 is YYNGEE. V dropped 0 bases and J dropped 5; count of bases not matched to a gene: 10. The CDR3 totals 16 residues. CDR3 nucleotides: TGTGCCAGCAGCGTAGACATCGGGGGAGGGGACGAGACCCAGTACTTC. This encodes CASSVDIGGGDETQYF.